This is a list of T cell receptor beta chains from one sample in a study of beta chain features in type 1 diabetes. Clones were read by immunoSEQ multiplex PCR, and TCRdb kept only the in-frame ones, dropping some. The sample lists about 650,000 clones, 12% seen once, with around 0.12% in the top ten. What was sequenced was naive CD4+ T cells from blood. The origin of the receptors is a man aged 25 to 40 with type 1 diabetes. Both conserved end residues are part of each CDR3. The D gene is left open where the match is weak. The listing skips clone size in some rows; elsewhere it reads once, few, many or a size class.

d_call: NA
v_call: TRBV19
clone_size: NA
j_call: TRBJ1-1
cdr3_aa: CASSKREATEAFF

d_call: TRBD1
v_call: TRBV15
clone_size: few
j_call: TRBJ2-5
cdr3_aa: CATSREVGQGLQETQYF

d_call: TRBD1
v_call: TRBV18
clone_size: few
j_call: TRBJ2-1
cdr3_aa: CASSPVAGTGSFDEQFF

d_call: NA
v_call: TRBV28
clone_size: NA
j_call: TRBJ2-7
cdr3_aa: CASSLVGGSYEQYF

d_call: NA
v_call: TRBV7-9
clone_size: NA
j_call: TRBJ2-5
cdr3_aa: CASSRAGLRETQYF

d_call: NA
v_call: TRBV6-5
clone_size: NA
j_call: TRBJ2-5
cdr3_aa: CATSRFKGETQYF

d_call: TRBD2
v_call: TRBV5-6
clone_size: NA
j_call: TRBJ2-3
cdr3_aa: CASSFGTSGGALGTDTQYF

d_call: NA
v_call: TRBV18
clone_size: NA
j_call: TRBJ1-2
cdr3_aa: CASSFVREADGYTF

d_call: TRBD1
v_call: TRBV2
clone_size: NA
j_call: TRBJ1-4
cdr3_aa: CASRLPGQGAEANEKLFF

d_call: TRBD2
v_call: TRBV7-8
clone_size: NA
j_call: TRBJ2-1
cdr3_aa: CASSRLAGGFEQFF

d_call: NA
v_call: TRBV19
clone_size: few
j_call: TRBJ2-3
cdr3_aa: CASTNGGRGADTQYF

d_call: TRBD1
v_call: TRBV29-1
clone_size: few
j_call: TRBJ2-2
cdr3_aa: CSVEGTDGGELFF

d_call: TRBD2
v_call: TRBV4-3
clone_size: NA
j_call: TRBJ2-3
cdr3_aa: CASSRAPTSGTTDTQYF

d_call: TRBD2
v_call: TRBV7-9
clone_size: NA
j_call: TRBJ2-3
cdr3_aa: CASSRRLAGVTDTQYF

d_call: NA
v_call: TRBV7-8
clone_size: NA
j_call: TRBJ1-2
cdr3_aa: CASSLDPRSPYGYTF

d_call: TRBD2
v_call: TRBV15
clone_size: few
j_call: TRBJ2-5
cdr3_aa: CATSTLTGGETQYF

d_call: TRBD2
v_call: TRBV9
clone_size: few
j_call: TRBJ2-1
cdr3_aa: CASSGKTSGDYYEQFF

d_call: NA
v_call: TRBV6-5
clone_size: NA
j_call: TRBJ1-2
cdr3_aa: CASSREASYGYTF

d_call: NA
v_call: TRBV11-2
clone_size: NA
j_call: TRBJ2-3
cdr3_aa: CASSLGGPRTDTQYF

d_call: NA
v_call: TRBV9
clone_size: few
j_call: TRBJ2-6
cdr3_aa: CASSVNGGPGANVLTF

d_call: TRBD1
v_call: TRBV9
clone_size: NA
j_call: TRBJ2-7
cdr3_aa: CASSDRTGTGSEQYF

d_call: TRBD1
v_call: TRBV5-1
clone_size: NA
j_call: TRBJ1-4
cdr3_aa: CASTRTGPRFNEKLFF

d_call: NA
v_call: TRBV9
clone_size: few
j_call: TRBJ1-2
cdr3_aa: CASSASGDVGYGYTF

d_call: NA
v_call: TRBV25-1
clone_size: few
j_call: TRBJ2-2
cdr3_aa: CASSDYRMGRTGELFF

d_call: NA
v_call: TRBV5-1
clone_size: few
j_call: TRBJ1-4
cdr3_aa: CASSLDVGKLFF

d_call: NA
v_call: TRBV7-2
clone_size: NA
j_call: TRBJ2-3
cdr3_aa: CASSPQGLTDTQYF

d_call: NA
v_call: TRBV21-1
clone_size: few
j_call: TRBJ2-1
cdr3_aa: CASSKALRGEYNEQFF

d_call: TRBD1
v_call: TRBV5-6
clone_size: few
j_call: TRBJ1-4
cdr3_aa: CASSGQGADEKLFF

d_call: NA
v_call: TRBV11-3
clone_size: NA
j_call: TRBJ1-1
cdr3_aa: CASSWTASVPLAEAFF

d_call: TRBD1
v_call: TRBV27
clone_size: few
j_call: TRBJ1-2
cdr3_aa: CASSSYPGQVAGYTF

d_call: NA
v_call: TRBV5-1
clone_size: NA
j_call: TRBJ1-2
cdr3_aa: CASTLTSQGNYGYTF

d_call: NA
v_call: TRBV7-9
clone_size: NA
j_call: TRBJ2-7
cdr3_aa: CASSLAGSYEQYF

d_call: NA
v_call: TRBV7-9
clone_size: NA
j_call: TRBJ2-7
cdr3_aa: CASSLNSWGIEQYF

d_call: TRBD1
v_call: TRBV7-9
clone_size: NA
j_call: TRBJ1-2
cdr3_aa: CASSSADRGVYGYTF

d_call: TRBD1
v_call: TRBV6-5
clone_size: few
j_call: TRBJ2-7
cdr3_aa: CASSHRDSLGYGQYF

d_call: NA
v_call: TRBV9
clone_size: NA
j_call: TRBJ2-5
cdr3_aa: CASSVAVEETQYF

d_call: TRBD1
v_call: TRBV9
clone_size: NA
j_call: TRBJ1-5
cdr3_aa: CASSARDSQPQHF